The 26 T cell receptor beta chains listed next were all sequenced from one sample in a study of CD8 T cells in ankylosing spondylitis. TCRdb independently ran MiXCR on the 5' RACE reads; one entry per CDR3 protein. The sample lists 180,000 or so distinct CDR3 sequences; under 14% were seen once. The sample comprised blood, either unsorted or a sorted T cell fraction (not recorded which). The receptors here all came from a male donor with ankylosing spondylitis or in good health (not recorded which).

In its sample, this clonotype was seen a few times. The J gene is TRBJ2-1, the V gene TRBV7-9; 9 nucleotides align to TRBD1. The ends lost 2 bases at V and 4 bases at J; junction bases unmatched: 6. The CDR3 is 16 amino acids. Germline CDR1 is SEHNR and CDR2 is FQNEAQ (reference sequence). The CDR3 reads CASSLPPGTGYNEQFF. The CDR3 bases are TGTGCCAGCAGCTTACCTCCCGGGACAGGGTACAATGAGCAGTTCTTC.

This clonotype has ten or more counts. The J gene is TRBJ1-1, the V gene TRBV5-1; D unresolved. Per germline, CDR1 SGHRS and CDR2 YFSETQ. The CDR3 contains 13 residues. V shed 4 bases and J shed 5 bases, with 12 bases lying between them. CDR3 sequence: CASSLEGFTEAFF. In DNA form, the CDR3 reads TGCGCCAGCAGCCTGGAAGGGTTTACTGAAGCTTTCTTT.

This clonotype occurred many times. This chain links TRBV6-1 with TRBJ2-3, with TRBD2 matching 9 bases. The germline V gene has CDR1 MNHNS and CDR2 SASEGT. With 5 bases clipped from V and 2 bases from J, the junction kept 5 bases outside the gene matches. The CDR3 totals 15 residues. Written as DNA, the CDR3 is TGTGCCAGCAGTCCTAGCGGGATCCTCACAGATACGCAGTATTTT. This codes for CASSPSGILTDTQYF.

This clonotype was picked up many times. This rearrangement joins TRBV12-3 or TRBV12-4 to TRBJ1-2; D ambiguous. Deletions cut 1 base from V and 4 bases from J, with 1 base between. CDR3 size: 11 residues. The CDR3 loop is CASSLGYGYTF. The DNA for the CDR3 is TGTGCCAGCAGTTTAGGCTATGGCTACACCTTC.

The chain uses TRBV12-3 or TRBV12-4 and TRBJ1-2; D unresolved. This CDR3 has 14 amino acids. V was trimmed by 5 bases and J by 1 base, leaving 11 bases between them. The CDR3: CASSGPKSNYGYTF. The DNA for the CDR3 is TGTGCCAGCAGTGGACCGAAAAGTAACTATGGCTACACCTTC.

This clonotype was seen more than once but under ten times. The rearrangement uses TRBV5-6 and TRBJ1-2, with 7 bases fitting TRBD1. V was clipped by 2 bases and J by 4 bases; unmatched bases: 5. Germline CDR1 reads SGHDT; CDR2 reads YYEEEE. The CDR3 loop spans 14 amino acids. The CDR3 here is CASSLLGTAYGYTF. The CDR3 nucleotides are TGTGCCAGCAGCTTATTAGGGACAGCCTATGGCTACACCTTC.

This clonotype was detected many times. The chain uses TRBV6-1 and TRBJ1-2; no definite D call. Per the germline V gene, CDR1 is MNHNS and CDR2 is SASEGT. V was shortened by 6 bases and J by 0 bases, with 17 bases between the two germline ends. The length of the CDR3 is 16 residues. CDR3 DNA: TGTGCCAGCAGGCTTAAGACGTACTTTTCTAACTATGGCTACACCTTC. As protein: CASRLKTYFSNYGYTF.

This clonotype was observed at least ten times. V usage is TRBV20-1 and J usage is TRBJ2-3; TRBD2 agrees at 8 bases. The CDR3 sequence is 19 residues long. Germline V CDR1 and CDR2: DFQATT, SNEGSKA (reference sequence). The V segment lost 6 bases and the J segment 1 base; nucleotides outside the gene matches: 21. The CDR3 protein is CSAHRGGAFIGGGTDTQYF. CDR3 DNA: TGCAGTGCCCACCGGGGGGGCGCATTCATAGGAGGCGGCACAGATACGCAGTATTTT.

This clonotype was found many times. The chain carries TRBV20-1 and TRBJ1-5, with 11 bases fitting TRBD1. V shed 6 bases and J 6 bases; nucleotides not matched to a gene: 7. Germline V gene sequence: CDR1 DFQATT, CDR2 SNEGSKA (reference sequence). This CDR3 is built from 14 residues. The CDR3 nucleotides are TGCAGTGCAACCGGGACAGGGGGTTCTCAGCCCCAGCATTTT. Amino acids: CSATGTGGSQPQHF.

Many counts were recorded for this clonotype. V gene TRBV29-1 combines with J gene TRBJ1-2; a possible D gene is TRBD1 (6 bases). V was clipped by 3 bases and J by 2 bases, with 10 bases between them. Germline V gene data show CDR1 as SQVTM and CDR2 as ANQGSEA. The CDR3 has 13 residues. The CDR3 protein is CSVDGQGNYGYTF. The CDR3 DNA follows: TGCAGCGTTGATGGCCAGGGGAACTATGGCTACACCTTC.

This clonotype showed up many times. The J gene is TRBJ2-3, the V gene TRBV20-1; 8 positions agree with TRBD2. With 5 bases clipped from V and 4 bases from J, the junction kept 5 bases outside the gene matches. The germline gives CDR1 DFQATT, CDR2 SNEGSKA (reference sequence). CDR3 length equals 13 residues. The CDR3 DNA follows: TGCAGTGCTGAGCGGGAGCCGGCAGATACGCAGTATTTT. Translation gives CSAEREPADTQYF.

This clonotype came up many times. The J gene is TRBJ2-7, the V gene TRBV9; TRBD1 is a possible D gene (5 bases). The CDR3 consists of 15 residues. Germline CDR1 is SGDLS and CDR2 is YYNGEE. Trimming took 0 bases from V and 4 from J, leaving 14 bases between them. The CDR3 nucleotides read TGTGCCAGCAGCGTAGTCGATACCAGGGTTTACGAGCAGTACTTC. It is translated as CASSVVDTRVYEQYF.

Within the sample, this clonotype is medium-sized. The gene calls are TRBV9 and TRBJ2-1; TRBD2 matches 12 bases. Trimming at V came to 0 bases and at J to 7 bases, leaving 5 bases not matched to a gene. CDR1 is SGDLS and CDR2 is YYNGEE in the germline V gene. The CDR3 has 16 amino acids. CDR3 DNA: TGTGCCAGCAGCGTAGGGCCTAGCGGGGGGGCTAATGAGCAGTTCTTC. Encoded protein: CASSVGPSGGANEQFF.

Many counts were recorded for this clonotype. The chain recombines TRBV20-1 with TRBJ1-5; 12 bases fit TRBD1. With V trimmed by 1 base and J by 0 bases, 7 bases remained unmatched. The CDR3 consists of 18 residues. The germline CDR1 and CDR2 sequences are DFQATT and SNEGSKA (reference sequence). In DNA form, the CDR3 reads TGCAGTGCTAGAGCCGGGACAGGGGGCCCATATAGCAATCAGCCCCAGCATTTT. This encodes CSARAGTGGPYSNQPQHF.

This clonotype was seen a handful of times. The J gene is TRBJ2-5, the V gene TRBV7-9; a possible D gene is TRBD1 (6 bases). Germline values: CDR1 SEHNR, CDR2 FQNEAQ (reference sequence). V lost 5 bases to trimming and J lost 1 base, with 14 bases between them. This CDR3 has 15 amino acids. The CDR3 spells CASSEVGQFQETQYF. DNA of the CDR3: TGTGCCAGCAGCGAGGTAGGACAGTTCCAAGAGACCCAGTACTTC. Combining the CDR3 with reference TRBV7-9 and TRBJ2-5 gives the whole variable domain DTGVSQNPRHKITKRGQNVTFRCDPISEHNRLYWYRQTLGQGPEFLTYFQNEAQLEKSRLLSDRFSAERPKGSFSTLEIQRTEQGDSAMYLCASSEVGQFQETQYFGPGTRLLVL.

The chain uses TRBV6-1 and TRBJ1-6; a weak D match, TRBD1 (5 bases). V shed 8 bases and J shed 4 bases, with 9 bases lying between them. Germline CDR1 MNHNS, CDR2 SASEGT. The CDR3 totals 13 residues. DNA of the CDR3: TGTGCCAGCGCGGGGCGTTATAATTCACCCCTCCACTTT. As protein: CASAGRYNSPLHF.

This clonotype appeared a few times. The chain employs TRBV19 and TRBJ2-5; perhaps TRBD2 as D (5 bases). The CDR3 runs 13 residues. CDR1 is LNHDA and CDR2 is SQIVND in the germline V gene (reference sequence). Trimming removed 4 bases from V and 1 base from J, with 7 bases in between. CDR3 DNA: TGTGCCAGTAGTAAAGCGGTCCAAGAGACCCAGTACTTC. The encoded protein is CASSKAVQETQYF.

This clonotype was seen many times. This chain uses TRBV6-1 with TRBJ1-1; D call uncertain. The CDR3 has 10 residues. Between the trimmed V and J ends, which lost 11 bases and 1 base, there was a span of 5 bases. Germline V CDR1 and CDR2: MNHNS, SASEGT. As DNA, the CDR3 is TGTGCCGCAGGGAACACTGAAGCTTTCTTT. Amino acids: CAAGNTEAFF.

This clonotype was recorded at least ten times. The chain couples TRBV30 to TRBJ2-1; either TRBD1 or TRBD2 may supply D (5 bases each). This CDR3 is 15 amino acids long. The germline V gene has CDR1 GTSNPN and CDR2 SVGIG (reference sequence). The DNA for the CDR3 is TGTGCTTTCGGGGCGGCGCTGAGCTCCTACAATGAGCAGTTCTTC. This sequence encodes CAFGAALSSYNEQFF. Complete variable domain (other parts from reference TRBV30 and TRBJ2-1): SQTIHQWPATLVQPVGSPLSLECTVEGTSNPNLYWYRQAAGRGLQLLFYSVGIGQISSEVPQNLSASRPQDRQFILSSKKLLLSDSGFYLCAFGAALSSYNEQFFGPGTRLTVL.

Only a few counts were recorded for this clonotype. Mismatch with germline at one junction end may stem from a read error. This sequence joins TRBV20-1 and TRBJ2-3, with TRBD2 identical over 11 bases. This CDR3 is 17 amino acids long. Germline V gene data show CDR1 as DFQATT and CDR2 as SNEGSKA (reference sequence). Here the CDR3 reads CCAREITSGSLTDTQYF. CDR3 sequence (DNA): TGCTGTGCTAGGGAAATCACTAGCGGGAGTCTTACAGATACGCAGTATTTT.

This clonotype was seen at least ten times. CDR3 in amino acids: CASSPRGGRQPQHF. The CDR3 DNA is TGTGCCAGCAGTCCCCGGGGTGGGCGCCAGCCCCAGCATTTT. This sequence joins TRBV12-3 or TRBV12-4 and TRBJ1-5, with unresolved D. V was pared by 5 bases and J by 7 bases, with 15 bases between. This CDR3 spans 14 amino acids.

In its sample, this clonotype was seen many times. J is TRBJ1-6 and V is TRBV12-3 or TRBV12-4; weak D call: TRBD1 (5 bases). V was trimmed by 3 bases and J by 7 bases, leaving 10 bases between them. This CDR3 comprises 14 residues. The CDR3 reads CASSLWGGNSPLHF. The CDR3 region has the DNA TGTGCCAGCAGTTTGTGGGGGGGAAATTCACCCCTCCACTTT.

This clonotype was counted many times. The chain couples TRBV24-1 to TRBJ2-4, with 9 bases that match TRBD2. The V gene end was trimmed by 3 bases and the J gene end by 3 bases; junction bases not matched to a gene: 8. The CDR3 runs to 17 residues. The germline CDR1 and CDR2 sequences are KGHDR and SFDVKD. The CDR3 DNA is TGTGCCACCAGTGATCCAGGGCGGGAGGGTAGCAAAAACATTCAGTACTTC. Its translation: CATSDPGREGSKNIQYF.

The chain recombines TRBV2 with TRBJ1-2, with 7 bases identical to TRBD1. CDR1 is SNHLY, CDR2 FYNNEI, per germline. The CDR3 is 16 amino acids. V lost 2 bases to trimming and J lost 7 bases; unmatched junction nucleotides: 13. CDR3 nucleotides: TGTGCCAGCAGTGAAAAGAATGGCAGGGGGACGGCTGGCTACACCTTC. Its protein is CASSEKNGRGTAGYTF.

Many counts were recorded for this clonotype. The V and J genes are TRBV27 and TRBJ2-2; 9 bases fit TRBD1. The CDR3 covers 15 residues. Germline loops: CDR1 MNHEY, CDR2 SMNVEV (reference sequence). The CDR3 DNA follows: TGTCCCGAGAACAGGGGGCACCCCAACACCGGGGAGCTGTTTTTT. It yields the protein CPENRGHPNTGELFF.

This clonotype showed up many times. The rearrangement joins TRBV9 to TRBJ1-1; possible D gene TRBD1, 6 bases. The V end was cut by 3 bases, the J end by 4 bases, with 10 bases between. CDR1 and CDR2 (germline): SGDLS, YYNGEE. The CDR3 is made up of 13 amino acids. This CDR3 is CASSAQGGTEAFF. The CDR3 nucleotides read TGTGCCAGCAGCGCGCAAGGGGGCACTGAAGCTTTCTTT. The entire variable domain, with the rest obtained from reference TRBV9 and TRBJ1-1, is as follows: DSGVTQTPKHLITATGQRVTLRCSPRSGDLSVYWYQQSLDQGLQFLIQYYNGEERAKGNILERFSAQQFPDLHSELNLSSLELGDSALYFCASSAQGGTEAFFGQGTRLTVV.